These 14 T cell receptor beta chains share one sample of origin, sequenced in a study of blood T cell repertoires in COVID-19. Sequenced by immunoSEQ multiplex PCR; TCRdb stores in-frame clones only, minus some. The sample lists hundreds of thousands of clones; roughly 86% were seen once. Sequenced: peripheral blood. Receptors originate from a woman in her 30s with COVID-19, enrolled during active disease.

The chain is built from TRBV6-2 or TRBV6-3 and TRBJ2-2; 7 bases align to TRBD2. V shed 4 bases and J 2 bases; nucleotides not matched to a gene: 7. Germline assignment: CDR1 MNHEY and CDR2 SVGEGT. This CDR3 has 16 amino acids. CDR3 in amino acids: CASSWSGGLNTGELFF. The CDR3 DNA follows: TGTGCCAGCAGTTGGTCGGGGGGACTCAACACCGGGGAGCTGTTTTTT.

CDR3 amino acids: CASSEALWPNTEAFF. The CDR3 region has the DNA TGTGCCAGCAGTGAAGCCTTATGGCCGAACACTGAAGCTTTCTTT. The rearrangement uses TRBV6-1 and TRBJ1-1, with D uncertain. Germline V lookup: CDR1 MNHNS, CDR2 SASEGT. This CDR3 comprises 15 residues. Trimming pared 0 bases from V and 1 base from J, leaving 9 bases between.

The genes are TRBV7-8 and TRBJ2-3, with D possibly matching TRBD2 (6 bases). Germline assignment: CDR1 SGHVS and CDR2 FQNEAQ. There are 13 residues in the CDR3. Trimming left V 5 bases short and J 8 bases short, with 14 bases between. The chain's CDR3 is CASSRPGGATQYF. For the CDR3, the DNA is TGTGCCAGCAGCCGGCCCGGAGGGGCTACGCAGTATTTT.

This clone was observed a handful of times. The rearrangement links TRBV7-9 to TRBJ2-7, with 9 nucleotides matching TRBD1. The CDR3 spans 15 residues. From germline, CDR1 is SEHNR and CDR2 FQNEAQ (reference sequence). Unmatched junction bases numbered 13, after V lost 8 bases and J lost 5 bases. Here the CDR3 DNA reads TGTGCCAGCTCCGGGGCCACAGGGGGCTACCACGAGCAGTACTTC. The encoded protein is CASSGATGGYHEQYF.

V usage is TRBV5-6 and J usage is TRBJ1-3; unclear D gene. CDR1 is SGHDT, CDR2 YYEEEE, per germline. V was pared by 7 bases and J by 0 bases, with 14 bases between. CDR3 length equals 15 residues. For the CDR3, the DNA is TGTGCCAGCTCCTCTGGTCCTAGCTCTGGAAACACCATATATTTT. Its translation: CASSSGPSSGNTIYF.

The V gene is TRBV19, the J gene TRBJ1-5; TRBD1 matches 9 bases. With 5 bases clipped from V and 6 bases from J, the junction kept 5 bases outside the gene matches. In germline, CDR1 is LNHDA, CDR2 SQIVND (reference sequence). This CDR3 is 14 amino acids long. CDR3 nucleotide sequence: TGTGCCAGTAGTTTAATACAGGGGGCTCAGCCCCAGCATTTT. As protein: CASSLIQGAQPQHF. Drawing the rest from reference TRBV19 and TRBJ1-5, the complete variable domain is DGGITQSPKYLFRKEGQNVTLSCEQNLNHDAMYWYRQDPGQGLRLIYYSQIVNDFQKGDIAEGYSVSREKKESFPLTVTSAQKNPTAFYLCASSLIQGAQPQHFGDGTRLSIL.

CDR3 loop: CASSEEGQSGGYTF. The CDR3 DNA follows: TGCGCCAGCAGCGAGGAAGGACAGTCCGGCGGCTACACCTTC. The chain links TRBV5-1 to TRBJ1-2, with D tentatively TRBD1 (6 bases). From germline, CDR1 is SGHRS and CDR2 YFSETQ. The CDR3 is 14 residues long. Trimming removed 4 bases from V and 8 bases from J, with 18 bases in between.

The V call is TRBV27, the J call TRBJ1-6, with D unresolved. CDR1 and CDR2 from the germline V gene are MNHEY and SMNVEV (reference sequence). There are 14 residues in the CDR3. V was trimmed by 3 bases and J by 6 bases, leaving 9 bases between them. Written as DNA, the CDR3 is TGTGCCAGCAGTTTTTACAGTGCTAATTCACCCCTCCACTTT. It is translated as CASSFYSANSPLHF.

The chain joins TRBV3-1 (or the pseudogene TRBV3-2) to TRBJ1-6; D gene ambiguous. CDR3 length: 15 amino acids. Germline values: CDR1 LGHDT, CDR2 YNNKEL (reference sequence). V was pared by 1 base and J by 6 bases, with 10 bases between. This chain's CDR3 is CASSQGGQVNSPLHF. The CDR3 nucleotides read TGTGCCAGCAGCCAAGGAGGGCAGGTTAATTCACCCCTCCACTTT.

The chain links TRBV5-4 to TRBJ1-1; D gene ambiguous. Germline CDR1 and CDR2: SGHNT and YYREEE (reference sequence). Trimming took off 4 bases at V and 4 bases at J, with 14 bases between the two ends. CDR3 length: 14 amino acids. The CDR3 loop is CASSEVGGLTEAFF. The CDR3 DNA sequence: TGTGCCAGCAGCGAAGTTGGAGGGCTCACTGAAGCTTTCTTT.

The chain is built from TRBV7-8 and TRBJ1-1; D remains unclear. The V end was cut by 6 bases, the J end by 4 bases, with 12 bases between. Germline V lookup: CDR1 SGHVS, CDR2 FQNEAQ. The CDR3 is 13 amino acids. Here the CDR3 DNA reads TGTGCCAGCAGATTCCAGGAGGCCACTGAAGCTTTCTTT. It specifies CASRFQEATEAFF.

This chain links TRBV12-5 with TRBJ2-7; D is unclear. V was cut by 1 base and J by 2 bases, with 3 bases left in between. The CDR3 runs 12 residues. The germline V gene has CDR1 LGHNT and CDR2 FRNRAP. The CDR3 nucleotides read TGTGCTAGTGGTTTGGGCGCCTACGAGCAGTACTTC. This codes for CASGLGAYEQYF.

This CDR3 is CASNMPGSYEQYF. The CDR3 DNA reads as TGTGCCAGCAATATGCCAGGCTCCTACGAGCAGTACTTC. The rearrangement uses TRBV6-5 and TRBJ2-7; D gene uncertain. V was pared by 7 bases and J by 0 bases, with 10 bases between. The CDR3 contains 13 residues. Germline V lookup: CDR1 MNHEY, CDR2 SVGAGI.

This chain uses TRBV6-1 with TRBJ1-1; no firm D call. The CDR3 contains 12 residues. CDR1 and CDR2 (germline): MNHNS, SASEGT. The germline V and J ends were trimmed by 0 bases and 6 bases, with 5 bases remaining between them. The CDR3 DNA reads as TGTGCCAGCAGTGAAGCAATATCTGAAGCTTTCTTT. It is translated as CASSEAISEAFF.